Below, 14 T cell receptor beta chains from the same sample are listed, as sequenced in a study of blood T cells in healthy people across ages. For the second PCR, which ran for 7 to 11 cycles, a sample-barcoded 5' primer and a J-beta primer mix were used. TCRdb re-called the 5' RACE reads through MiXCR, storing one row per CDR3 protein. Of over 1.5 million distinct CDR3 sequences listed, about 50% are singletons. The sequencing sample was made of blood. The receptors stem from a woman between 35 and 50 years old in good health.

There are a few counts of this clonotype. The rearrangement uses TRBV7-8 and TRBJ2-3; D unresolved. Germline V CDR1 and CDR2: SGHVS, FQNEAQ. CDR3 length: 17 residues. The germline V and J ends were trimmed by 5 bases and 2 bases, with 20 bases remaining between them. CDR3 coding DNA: TGTGCCAGCAGCCGAGACCCCGAACGGCGCTCCACAGATACGCAGTATTTT. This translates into CASSRDPERRSTDTQYF.

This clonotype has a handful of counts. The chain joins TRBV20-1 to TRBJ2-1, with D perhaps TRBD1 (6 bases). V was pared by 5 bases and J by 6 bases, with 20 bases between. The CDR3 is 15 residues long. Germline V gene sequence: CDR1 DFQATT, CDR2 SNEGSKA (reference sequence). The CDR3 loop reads CSASAARGIVNEQFF. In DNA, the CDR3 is TGCAGTGCTTCCGCGGCTAGGGGGATTGTCAATGAGCAGTTCTTC.

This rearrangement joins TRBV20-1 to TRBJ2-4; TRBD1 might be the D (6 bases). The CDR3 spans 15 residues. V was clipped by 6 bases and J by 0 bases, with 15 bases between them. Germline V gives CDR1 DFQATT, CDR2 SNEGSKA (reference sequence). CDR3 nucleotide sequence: TGCAGTGCCCTGGGACACCCTCTAGCCAAAAACATTCAGTACTTC. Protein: CSALGHPLAKNIQYF.

CDR3 protein: CASRPRGSASYEQYF. For the CDR3, the DNA is TGTGCCAGTAGGCCTAGGGGGTCAGCCTCCTACGAGCAGTACTTC. This rearrangement joins TRBV24-1 to TRBJ2-7; a weak D match, TRBD1 (6 bases). V lost 11 bases, J lost 0 bases, and 19 bases lay in between. This CDR3 spans 15 amino acids. Germline V lookup: CDR1 KGHDR, CDR2 SFDVKD.

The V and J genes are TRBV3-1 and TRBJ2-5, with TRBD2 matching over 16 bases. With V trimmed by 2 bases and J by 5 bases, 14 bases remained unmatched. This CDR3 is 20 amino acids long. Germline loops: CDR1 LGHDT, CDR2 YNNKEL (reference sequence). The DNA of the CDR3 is TGTGCCAGCAGCCAATCGAATAAGGGGACTAGCGGGGGGGCTTGGGAGACCCAGTACTTC. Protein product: CASSQSNKGTSGGAWETQYF.

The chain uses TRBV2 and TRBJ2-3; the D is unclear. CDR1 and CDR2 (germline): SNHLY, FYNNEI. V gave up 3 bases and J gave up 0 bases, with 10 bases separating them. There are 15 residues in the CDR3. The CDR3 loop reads CASSDGVISTDTQYF. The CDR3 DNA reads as TGTGCCAGCAGTGACGGAGTTATTAGCACAGATACGCAGTATTTT.

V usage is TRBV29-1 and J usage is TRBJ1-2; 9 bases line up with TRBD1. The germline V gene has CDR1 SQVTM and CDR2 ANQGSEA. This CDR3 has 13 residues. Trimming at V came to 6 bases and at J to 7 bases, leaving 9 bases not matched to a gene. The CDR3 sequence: CSVRDREKAGYTF. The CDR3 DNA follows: TGCAGCGTCCGGGACAGGGAAAAAGCTGGCTACACCTTC.

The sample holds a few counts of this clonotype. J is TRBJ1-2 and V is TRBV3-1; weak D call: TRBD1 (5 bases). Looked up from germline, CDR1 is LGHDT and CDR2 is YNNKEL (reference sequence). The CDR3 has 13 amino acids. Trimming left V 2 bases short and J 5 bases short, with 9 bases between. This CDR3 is CASSQPGTYGYTF. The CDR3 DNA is TGTGCCAGCAGCCAACCCGGGACTTATGGCTACACCTTC.

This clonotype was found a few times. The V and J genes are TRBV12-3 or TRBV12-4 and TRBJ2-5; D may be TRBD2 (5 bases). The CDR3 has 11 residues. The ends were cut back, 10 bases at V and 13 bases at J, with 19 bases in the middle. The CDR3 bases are TGTGCCATGGAGTCTCGGGGTCCCGGGTACTTC. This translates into CAMESRGPGYF.

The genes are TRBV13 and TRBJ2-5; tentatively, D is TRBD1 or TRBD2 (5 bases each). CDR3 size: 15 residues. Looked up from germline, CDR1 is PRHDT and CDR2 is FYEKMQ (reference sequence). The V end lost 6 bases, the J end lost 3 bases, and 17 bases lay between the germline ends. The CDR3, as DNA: TGTGCCAGCAGGGTTGTCCGGGGACCAAAAGAGACCCAGTACTTC. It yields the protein CASRVVRGPKETQYF. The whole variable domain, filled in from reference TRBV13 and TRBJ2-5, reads AAGVIQSPRHLIKEKRETATLKCYPIPRHDTVYWYQQGPGQDPQFLISFYEKMQSDKGSIPDRFSAQQFSDYHSELNMSSLELGDSALYFCASRVVRGPKETQYFGPGTRLLVL.

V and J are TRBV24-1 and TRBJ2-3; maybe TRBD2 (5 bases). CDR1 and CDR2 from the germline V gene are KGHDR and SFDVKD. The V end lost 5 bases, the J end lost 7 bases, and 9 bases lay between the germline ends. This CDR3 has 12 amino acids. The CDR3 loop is CATSAEGHTQYF. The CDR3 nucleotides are TGTGCCACCAGTGCAGAGGGCCATACGCAGTATTTT.

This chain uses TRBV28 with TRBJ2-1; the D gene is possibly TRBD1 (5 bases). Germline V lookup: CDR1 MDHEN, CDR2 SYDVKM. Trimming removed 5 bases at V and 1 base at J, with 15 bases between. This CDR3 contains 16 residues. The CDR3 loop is CASSPGARGSYNEQFF. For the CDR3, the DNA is TGTGCCAGCAGTCCTGGAGCTAGGGGATCCTACAATGAGCAGTTCTTC. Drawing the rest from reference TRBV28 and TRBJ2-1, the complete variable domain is DVKVTQSSRYLVKRTGEKVFLECVQDMDHENMFWYRQDPGLGLRLIYFSYDVKMKEKGDIPEGYSVSREKKERFSLILESASTNQTSMYLCASSPGARGSYNEQFFGPGTRLTVL.

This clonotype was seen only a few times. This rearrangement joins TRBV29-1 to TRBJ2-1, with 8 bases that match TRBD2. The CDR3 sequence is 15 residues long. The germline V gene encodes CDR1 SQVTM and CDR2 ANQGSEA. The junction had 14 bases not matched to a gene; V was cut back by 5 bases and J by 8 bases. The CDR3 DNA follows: TGCAGCGTTCGTGTCCTAGCGGGTGTTCTCGATGAGCAGTTCTTC. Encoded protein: CSVRVLAGVLDEQFF.

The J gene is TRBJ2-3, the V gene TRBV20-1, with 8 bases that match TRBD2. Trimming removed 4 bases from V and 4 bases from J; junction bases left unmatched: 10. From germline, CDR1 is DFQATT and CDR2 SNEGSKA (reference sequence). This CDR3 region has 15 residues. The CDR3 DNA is TGCAGTGCTACCATTCGGGGGGGCAGTTCAGATACGCAGTATTTT. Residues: CSATIRGGSSDTQYF.